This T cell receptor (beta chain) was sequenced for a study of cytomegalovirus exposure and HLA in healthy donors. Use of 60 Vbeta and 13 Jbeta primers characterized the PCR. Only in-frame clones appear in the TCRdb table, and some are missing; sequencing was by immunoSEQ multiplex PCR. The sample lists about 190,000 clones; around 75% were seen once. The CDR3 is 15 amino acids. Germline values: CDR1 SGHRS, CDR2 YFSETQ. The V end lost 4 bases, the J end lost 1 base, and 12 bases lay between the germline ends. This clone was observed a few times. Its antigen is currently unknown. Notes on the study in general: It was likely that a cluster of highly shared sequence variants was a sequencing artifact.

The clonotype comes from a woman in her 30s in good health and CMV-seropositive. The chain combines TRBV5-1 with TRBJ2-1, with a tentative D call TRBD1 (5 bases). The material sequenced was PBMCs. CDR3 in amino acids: CASSPRVGSYNEQFF. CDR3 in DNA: TGCGCCAGCAGCCCCAGGGTAGGGTCCTACAATGAGCAGTTCTTC. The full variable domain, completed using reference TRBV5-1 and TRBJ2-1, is KAGVTQTPRYLIKTRGQQVTLSCSPISGHRSVSWYQQTPGQGLQFLFEYFSETQRNKGNFPGRFSGRQFSNSRSEMNVSTLELGDSALYLCASSPRVGSYNEQFFGPGTRLTVL.